The rows below give T cell receptor beta chains drawn from one sample of a study of shared clonotypes between healthy human individuals. Libraries were prepared by immunoSEQ multiplex PCR; TCRdb keeps only in-frame clonotypes and omits some of them. The sample includes about 730,000 clones, around 70% of them seen just once. Input material: memory CD4+ T cells sorted from blood. The source of these receptors is a woman under 40 in good health. CDR3s include the opening cysteine and the closing phenylalanine or tryptophan. D genes are given only for firm matches. Size is omitted from some rows. Given values are once, few, many or a class for expanded clones.

d_gene: -; j_gene: TRBJ2-3; v_gene: TRBV15; abundance: -; CDR3aa: CATSRVPGGRKKVYF; CDR3nt: TGTGCCACCAGCAGAGTACCCGGAGGGCGAAAGAAAGTGTATTTT
d_gene: -; j_gene: TRBJ2-2; v_gene: TRBV19; abundance: -; CDR3aa: CASSIAGSGGELFF; CDR3nt: TGTGCCAGTAGTATAGCCGGGAGCGGCGGGGAGCTGTTTTTT
d_gene: TRBD2; j_gene: TRBJ2-1; v_gene: TRBV11-2; abundance: -; CDR3aa: CASSLGLAGTMSQFF; CDR3nt: TGTGCCAGCAGCTTGGGACTAGCGGGAACAATGTCGCAGTTCTTC
d_gene: TRBD1; j_gene: TRBJ1-1; v_gene: TRBV5-1; abundance: few; CDR3aa: CASSLQFTGGTEAFF; CDR3nt: TGCGCCAGCAGCCTACAATTCACAGGGGGTACTGAAGCTTTCTTT
d_gene: -; j_gene: TRBJ2-5; v_gene: TRBV2; abundance: -; CDR3aa: CAADRDGPSQTQYF; CDR3nt: TGTGCCGCCGACCGGGACGGCCCAAGTCAGACCCAGTACTTC
d_gene: -; j_gene: TRBJ2-1; v_gene: TRBV5-1; abundance: few; CDR3aa: CASSLDTTAYNEQFF; CDR3nt: TGCGCCAGCAGCTTGGACACCACAGCCTACAATGAGCAGTTCTTC
d_gene: -; j_gene: TRBJ1-1; v_gene: TRBV7-9; abundance: few; CDR3aa: CASSTLSGDTEAFF; CDR3nt: TGTGCCAGCAGCACACTCTCTGGGGACACTGAAGCTTTCTTT
d_gene: -; j_gene: TRBJ2-7; v_gene: TRBV4-2; abundance: -; CDR3aa: CASSQDISYEQYF; CDR3nt: TGTGCCAGCAGCCAAGATATCTCCTACGAGCAGTACTTC
d_gene: TRBD1; j_gene: TRBJ1-1; v_gene: TRBV29-1; abundance: many; CDR3aa: CSVDRQGGRTEAFF; CDR3nt: TGCAGCGTTGACCGACAGGGAGGAAGGACTGAAGCTTTCTTT
d_gene: -; j_gene: TRBJ2-2; v_gene: TRBV18; abundance: -; CDR3aa: CASSPKNLGEELFF; CDR3nt: TGTGCCAGCTCACCAAAAAACTTGGGTGAGGAGCTGTTTTTT
d_gene: -; j_gene: TRBJ2-5; v_gene: TRBV13; abundance: -; CDR3aa: CASSPRDHQETQYF; CDR3nt: TGTGCCAGCAGCCCCCGGGACCACCAAGAGACCCAGTACTTC
d_gene: TRBD1; j_gene: TRBJ1-4; v_gene: TRBV28; abundance: many; CDR3aa: CASRDTGTGGLKLFF; CDR3nt: TGTGCCAGCAGGGATACTGGGACAGGGGGCTTGAAACTGTTTTTT
d_gene: -; j_gene: TRBJ1-5; v_gene: TRBV5-6; abundance: few; CDR3aa: CASSLMSMNQPQHF; CDR3nt: TGTGCCAGCAGCTTGATGTCCATGAATCAGCCCCAGCATTTT
d_gene: TRBD2; j_gene: TRBJ2-1; v_gene: TRBV5-4; abundance: -; CDR3aa: CASSLTSGSFHNEQFF; CDR3nt: TGTGCCAGCAGCTTGACTAGCGGGAGTTTCCACAATGAGCAGTTCTTC
d_gene: -; j_gene: TRBJ2-1; v_gene: TRBV5-1; abundance: -; CDR3aa: CASSLASAGYNEQFF; CDR3nt: TGCGCCAGCAGCTTGGCCTCAGCGGGCTACAATGAGCAGTTCTTC
d_gene: -; j_gene: TRBJ2-1; v_gene: TRBV7-2; abundance: few; CDR3aa: CASRTFLADEQFF; CDR3nt: TGTGCCAGCAGAACATTTCTAGCAGATGAGCAGTTCTTC
d_gene: TRBD2; j_gene: TRBJ2-6; v_gene: TRBV29-1; abundance: few; CDR3aa: CSVIAGGPSGANVLTF; CDR3nt: TGCAGCGTGATAGCGGGAGGGCCCTCTGGGGCCAACGTCCTGACTTTC
d_gene: -; j_gene: TRBJ2-5; v_gene: TRBV7-9; abundance: -; CDR3aa: CASSLPRRLQETQYF; CDR3nt: TGTGCCAGCAGCCTCCCCCGGCGGCTCCAAGAGACCCAGTACTTC
d_gene: -; j_gene: TRBJ1-2; v_gene: TRBV12-2; abundance: few; CDR3aa: CASPQTGTGTYGYTF; CDR3nt: TGTGCAAGTCCCCAGACGGGGACAGGGACCTATGGCTACACCTTC
d_gene: TRBD2; j_gene: TRBJ2-1; v_gene: TRBV18; abundance: -; CDR3aa: CASSPTLAGGLGEQFF; CDR3nt: TGTGCCAGCTCACCGACACTAGCGGGAGGCCTTGGTGAGCAGTTCTTC
d_gene: -; j_gene: TRBJ2-2; v_gene: TRBV6-1; abundance: few; CDR3aa: CASRKGGTATGELFF; CDR3nt: TGTGCCAGCAGGAAGGGGGGGACGGCCACCGGGGAGCTGTTTTTT
d_gene: TRBD1; j_gene: TRBJ2-7; v_gene: TRBV29-1; abundance: -; CDR3aa: CSGTGASYEQYF; CDR3nt: TGCAGCGGGACAGGGGCTTCCTACGAGCAGTACTTC
d_gene: -; j_gene: TRBJ1-6; v_gene: TRBV19; abundance: -; CDR3aa: CASSLGRDQPLHF; CDR3nt: TGTGCCAGCTCATTGGGGAGGGATCAACCCCTCCACTTT
d_gene: -; j_gene: TRBJ2-5; v_gene: TRBV7-6; abundance: -; CDR3aa: CASSLKGSQKQETQYF; CDR3nt: TGTGCCAGCAGCTTAAAGGGGTCACAGAAGCAAGAGACCCAGTACTTC
d_gene: -; j_gene: TRBJ2-5; v_gene: TRBV5-1; abundance: -; CDR3aa: CASSLEAGQETQYF; CDR3nt: TGCGCCAGCAGCTTGGAGGCCGGCCAGGAGACCCAGTACTTC
d_gene: TRBD1; j_gene: TRBJ1-2; v_gene: TRBV5-5; abundance: -; CDR3aa: CASRPGTANGYTF; CDR3nt: TGTGCCAGCCGGCCAGGGACAGCTAATGGCTACACCTTC
d_gene: -; j_gene: TRBJ2-2; v_gene: TRBV6-5; abundance: -; CDR3aa: CASTRGHENTGELFF; CDR3nt: TGTGCCAGCACAAGGGGACATGAGAACACCGGGGAGCTGTTTTTT